This TCR beta chain emerged from a study of T cell changes during pregnancy in multiple sclerosis. The table came from immunoSEQ multiplex PCR; TCRdb's copy has only in-frame clones and leaves some out. The sample yields some 71,000 clones, 90% to 95% seen once. The CDR3 is made up of 14 amino acids. Germline values: CDR1 MNHEY, CDR2 SMNVEV (reference sequence). V was clipped by 6 bases and J by 8 bases, with 16 bases between them. This sample comprised peripheral blood, obtained after pregnancy. The rearrangement uses TRBV27 and TRBJ1-4; D might be TRBD1 (6 bases). The sequence was collected from a female donor with multiple sclerosis, enrolled in a pregnancy study. CDR3 DNA: TGTGCCAGCAGGCCGACGGGGGGCGAAGAAAAACTGTTTTTT. Encoded protein: CASRPTGGEEKLFF.